The source of this TCR beta chain is a study of OX40 agonist ivuxolimab in advanced cancers. Unmatched junction bases numbered 2, after V lost 2 bases and J lost 5 bases. Germline-derived CDR1 and CDR2 are SGHRS and YFSETQ. This CDR3 contains 14 residues. Sequencing was performed with immunoSEQ multiplex PCR; in TCRdb, only in-frame clones are kept and a portion is missing. The sample consists of 53,000 or so clones, roughly 84% of them appearing once. Sequencing used CD4+ or CD8+ T cells sorted from blood, obtained in a trial of the OX40 agonist ivuxolimab. This receptor was obtained from an adult with an advanced solid tumor such as melanoma, head and neck, liver or kidney cancer. The rearrangement links TRBV5-1 to TRBJ1-1; 11 bases match TRBD1. CDR3 bases: TGCGCCAGCAGCTTCGGGACAGGGGGAACTGAAGCTTTCTTT. This gives the protein CASSFGTGGTEAFF.